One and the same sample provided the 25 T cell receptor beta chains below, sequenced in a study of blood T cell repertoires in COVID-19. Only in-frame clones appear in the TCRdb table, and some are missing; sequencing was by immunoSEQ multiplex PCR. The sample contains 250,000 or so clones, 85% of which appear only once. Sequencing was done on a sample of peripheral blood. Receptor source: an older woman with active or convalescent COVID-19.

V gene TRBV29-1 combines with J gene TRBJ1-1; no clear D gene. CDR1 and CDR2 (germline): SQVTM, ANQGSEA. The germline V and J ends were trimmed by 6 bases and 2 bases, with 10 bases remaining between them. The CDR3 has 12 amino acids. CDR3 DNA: TGCAGCGTCGGGGAGATTAACACTGAAGCTTTCTTT. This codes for CSVGEINTEAFF.

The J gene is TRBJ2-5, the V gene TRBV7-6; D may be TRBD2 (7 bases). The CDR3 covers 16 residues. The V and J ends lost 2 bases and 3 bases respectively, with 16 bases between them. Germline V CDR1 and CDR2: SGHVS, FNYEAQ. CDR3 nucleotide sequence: TGTGCCAGCAGCTTAATTGGCGGGGGCCCCGAAGAGACCCAGTACTTC. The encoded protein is CASSLIGGGPEETQYF.

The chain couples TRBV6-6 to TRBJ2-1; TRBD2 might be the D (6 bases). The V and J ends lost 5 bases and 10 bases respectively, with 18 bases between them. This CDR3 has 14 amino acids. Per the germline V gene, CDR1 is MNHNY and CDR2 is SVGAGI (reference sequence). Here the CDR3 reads CASSTLERAGEQFF. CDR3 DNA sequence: TGTGCCAGCAGTACCCTGGAGCGGGCGGGGGAGCAGTTCTTC.

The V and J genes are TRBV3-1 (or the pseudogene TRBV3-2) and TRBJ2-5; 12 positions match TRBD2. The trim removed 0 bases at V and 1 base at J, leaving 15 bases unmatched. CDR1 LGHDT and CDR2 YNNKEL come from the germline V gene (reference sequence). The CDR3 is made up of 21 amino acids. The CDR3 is CASSQEVGMLALAGGQETQYF. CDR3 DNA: TGTGCCAGCAGCCAAGAGGTTGGTATGTTGGCACTAGCGGGAGGCCAAGAGACCCAGTACTTC.

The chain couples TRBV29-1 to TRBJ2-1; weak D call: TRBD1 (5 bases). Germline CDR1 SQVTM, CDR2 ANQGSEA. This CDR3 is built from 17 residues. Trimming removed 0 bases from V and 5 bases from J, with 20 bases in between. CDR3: CSVEDLFPGHKNNEQFF. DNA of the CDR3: TGCAGCGTTGAAGATCTTTTCCCCGGACACAAAAACAATGAGCAGTTCTTC.

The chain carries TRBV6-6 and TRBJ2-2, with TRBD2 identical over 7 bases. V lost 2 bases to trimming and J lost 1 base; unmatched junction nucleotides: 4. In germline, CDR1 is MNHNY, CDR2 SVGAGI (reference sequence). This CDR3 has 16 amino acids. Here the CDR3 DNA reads TGTGCCAGCAGTTACGCGTTAGCGGGGAACACCGGGGAGCTGTTTTTT. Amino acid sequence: CASSYALAGNTGELFF.

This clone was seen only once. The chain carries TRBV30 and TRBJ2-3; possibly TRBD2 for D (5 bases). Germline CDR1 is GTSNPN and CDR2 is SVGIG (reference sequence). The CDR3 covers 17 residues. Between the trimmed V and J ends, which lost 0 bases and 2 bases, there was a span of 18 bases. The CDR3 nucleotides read TGTGCCTGGAGTGTAGGAACTACCCGGGGTTACACAGATACGCAGTATTTT. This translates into CAWSVGTTRGYTDTQYF.

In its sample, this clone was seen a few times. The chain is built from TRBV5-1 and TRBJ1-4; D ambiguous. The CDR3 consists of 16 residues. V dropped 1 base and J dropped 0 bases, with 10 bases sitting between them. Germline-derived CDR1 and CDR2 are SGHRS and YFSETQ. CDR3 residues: CASSLIGSATNEKLFF. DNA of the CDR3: TGCGCCAGCAGCTTGATTGGTAGTGCAACTAATGAAAAACTGTTTTTT. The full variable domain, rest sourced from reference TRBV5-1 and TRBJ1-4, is KAGVTQTPRYLIKTRGQQVTLSCSPISGHRSVSWYQQTPGQGLQFLFEYFSETQRNKGNFPGRFSGRQFSNSRSEMNVSTLELGDSALYLCASSLIGSATNEKLFFGSGTQLSVL.

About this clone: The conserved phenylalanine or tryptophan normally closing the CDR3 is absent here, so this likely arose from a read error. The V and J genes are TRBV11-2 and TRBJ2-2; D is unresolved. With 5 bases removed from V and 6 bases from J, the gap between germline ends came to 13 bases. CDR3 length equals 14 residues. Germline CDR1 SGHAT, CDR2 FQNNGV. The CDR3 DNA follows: TGTGCCAGCAGCCCTTGGGGTGGAGCCGGGGAGCTGTTTCTT. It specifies CASSPWGGAGELFL.

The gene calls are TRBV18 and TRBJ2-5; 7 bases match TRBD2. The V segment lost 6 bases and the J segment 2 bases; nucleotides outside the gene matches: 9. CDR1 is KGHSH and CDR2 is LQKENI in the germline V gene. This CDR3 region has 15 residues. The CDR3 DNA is TGTGCCAGCTCGCGATCCTGGACTAGGCAAGAGACCCAGTACTTC. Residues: CASSRSWTRQETQYF.

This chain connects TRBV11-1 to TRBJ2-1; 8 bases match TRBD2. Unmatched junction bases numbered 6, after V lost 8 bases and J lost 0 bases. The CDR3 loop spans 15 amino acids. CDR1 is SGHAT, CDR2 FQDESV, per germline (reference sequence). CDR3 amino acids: CASRHSGISYNEQFF. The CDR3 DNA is TGTGCCAGCCGCCATAGCGGGATCTCCTACAATGAGCAGTTCTTC.

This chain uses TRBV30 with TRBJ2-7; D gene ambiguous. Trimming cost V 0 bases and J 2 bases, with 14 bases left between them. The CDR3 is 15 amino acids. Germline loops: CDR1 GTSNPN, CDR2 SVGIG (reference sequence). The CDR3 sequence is CAWSVSYSATYEQYF. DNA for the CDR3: TGTGCCTGGAGTGTAAGTTATAGTGCCACCTACGAGCAGTACTTC.

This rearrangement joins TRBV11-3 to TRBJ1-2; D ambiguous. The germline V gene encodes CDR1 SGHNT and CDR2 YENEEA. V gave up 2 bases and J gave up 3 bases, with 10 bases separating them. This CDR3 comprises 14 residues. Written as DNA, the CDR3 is TGTGCCAGCAGCTTAAGAGGGCCAGACTATGGCTACACCTTC. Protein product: CASSLRGPDYGYTF. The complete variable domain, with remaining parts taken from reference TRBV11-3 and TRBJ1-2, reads EAGVVQSPRYKIIEKKQPVAFWCNPISGHNTLYWYLQNLGQGPELLIRYENEEAVDDSQLPKDRFSAERLKGVDSTLKIQPAELGDSAVYLCASSLRGPDYGYTFGSGTRLTVV.

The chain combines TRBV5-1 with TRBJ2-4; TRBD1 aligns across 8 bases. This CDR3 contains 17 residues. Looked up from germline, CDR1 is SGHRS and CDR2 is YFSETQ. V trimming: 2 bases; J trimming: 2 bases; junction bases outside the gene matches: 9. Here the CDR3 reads CASSLHQGARTKNIQYF. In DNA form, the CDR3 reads TGCGCCAGCAGCTTACACCAGGGGGCGCGGACCAAAAACATTCAGTACTTC.

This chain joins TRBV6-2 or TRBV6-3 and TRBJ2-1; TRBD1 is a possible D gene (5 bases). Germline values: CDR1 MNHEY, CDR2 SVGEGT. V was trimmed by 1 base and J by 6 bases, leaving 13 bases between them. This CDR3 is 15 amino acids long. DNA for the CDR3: TGTGCCAGCAGTTACTTGGGGCCAAGAATCAATGAGCAGTTCTTC. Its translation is CASSYLGPRINEQFF.

The CDR3 here is CASSAAGADEQFF. The CDR3 DNA reads TGCGCCAGCAGTGCTGCAGGGGCCGATGAGCAGTTCTTC. The chain employs TRBV10-1 and TRBJ2-1; maybe TRBD1 (6 bases). The V and J ends lost 4 bases and 8 bases respectively, with 12 bases between them. The CDR3 length is 13 residues. The V gene's germline CDR1 is WNHNN and CDR2 SYGVQD (reference sequence).

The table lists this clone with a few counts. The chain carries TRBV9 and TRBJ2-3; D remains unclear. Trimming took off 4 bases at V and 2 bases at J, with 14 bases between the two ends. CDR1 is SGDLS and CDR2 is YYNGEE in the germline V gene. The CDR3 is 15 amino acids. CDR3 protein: CASSPSPTATDTQYF. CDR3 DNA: TGTGCCAGCAGCCCCTCCCCAACTGCCACAGATACGCAGTATTTT.

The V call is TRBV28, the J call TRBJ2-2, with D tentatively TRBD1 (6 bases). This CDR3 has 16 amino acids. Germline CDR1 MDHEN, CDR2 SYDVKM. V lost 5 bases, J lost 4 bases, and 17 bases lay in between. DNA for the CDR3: TGTGCCAGCAGTACCCCACAACAGGGCGGCACCGGGGAGCTGTTTTTT. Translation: CASSTPQQGGTGELFF. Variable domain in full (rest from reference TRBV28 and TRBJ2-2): DVKVTQSSRYLVKRTGEKVFLECVQDMDHENMFWYRQDPGLGLRLIYFSYDVKMKEKGDIPEGYSVSREKKERFSLILESASTNQTSMYLCASSTPQQGGTGELFFGEGSRLTVL.

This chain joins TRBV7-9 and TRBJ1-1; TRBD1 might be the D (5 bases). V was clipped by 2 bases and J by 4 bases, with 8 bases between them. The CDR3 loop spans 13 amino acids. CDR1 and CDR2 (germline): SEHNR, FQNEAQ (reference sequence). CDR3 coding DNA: TGTGCCAGCAGCTTACGGGGGGGCACTGAAGCTTTCTTT. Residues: CASSLRGGTEAFF.

The CDR3 sequence is CASSREGLSGGEQFF. The CDR3 nucleotides are TGTGCCAGCAGCCGGGAGGGGCTTTCAGGGGGTGAGCAGTTCTTC. The chain joins TRBV11-2 to TRBJ2-1; D is possibly TRBD2 (8 bases). The length of the CDR3 is 15 residues. Trimming stripped 5 bases from V and 9 bases from J, with 20 bases between. Germline assignment: CDR1 SGHAT and CDR2 FQNNGV.

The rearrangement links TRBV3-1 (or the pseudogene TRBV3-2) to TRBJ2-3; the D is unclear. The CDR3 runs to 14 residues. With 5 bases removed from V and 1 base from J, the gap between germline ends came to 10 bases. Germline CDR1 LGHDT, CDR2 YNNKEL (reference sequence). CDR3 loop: CASSSSTGTDTQYF. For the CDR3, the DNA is TGTGCCAGCAGCTCATCTACGGGCACAGATACGCAGTATTTT.

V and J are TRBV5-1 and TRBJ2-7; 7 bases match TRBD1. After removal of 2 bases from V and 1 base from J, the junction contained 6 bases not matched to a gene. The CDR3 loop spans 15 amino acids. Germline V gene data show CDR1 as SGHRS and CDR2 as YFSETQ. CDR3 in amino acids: CASSFNRGSSYEQYV. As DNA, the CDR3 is TGCGCCAGCAGCTTCAACAGGGGAAGTTCCTACGAGCAGTACGTC.

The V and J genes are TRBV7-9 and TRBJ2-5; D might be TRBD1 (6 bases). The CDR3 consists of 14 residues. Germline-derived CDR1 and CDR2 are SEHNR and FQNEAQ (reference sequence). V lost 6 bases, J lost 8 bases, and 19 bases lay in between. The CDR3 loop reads CASRPRTDQGTQYF. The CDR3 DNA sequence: TGTGCCAGCAGACCGCGGACAGACCAAGGAACCCAGTACTTC.

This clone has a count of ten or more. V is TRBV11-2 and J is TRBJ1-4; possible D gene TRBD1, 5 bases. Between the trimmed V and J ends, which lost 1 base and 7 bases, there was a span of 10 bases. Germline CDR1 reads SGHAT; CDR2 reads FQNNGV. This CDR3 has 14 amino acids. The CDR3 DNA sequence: TGTGCCAGCAGCTTAGCAGGGTGGAGTGAAAAACTGTTTTTT. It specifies CASSLAGWSEKLFF.

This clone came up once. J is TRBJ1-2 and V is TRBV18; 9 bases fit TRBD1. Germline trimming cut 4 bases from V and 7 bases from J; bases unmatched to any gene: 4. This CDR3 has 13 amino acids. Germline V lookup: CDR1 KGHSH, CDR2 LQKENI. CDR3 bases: TGTGCCAGCTCACTCAGGACAGGGGTTGGCTACACCTTC. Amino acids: CASSLRTGVGYTF. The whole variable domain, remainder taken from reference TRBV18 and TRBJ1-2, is NAGVMQNPRHLVRRRGQEARLRCSPMKGHSHVYWYRQLPEEGLKFMVYLQKENIIDESGMPKERFSAEFPKEGPSILRIQQVVRGDSAAYFCASSLRTGVGYTFGSGTRLTVV.